The 32 T cell receptor beta chains in this list originate from one sample, sequenced in a study of cytomegalovirus exposure and HLA in healthy donors (dated by TCRdb to 2015 to 2018). Library generation was performed with the immunoSEQ multiplex PCR assay. A mixture of 60 forward primers for TCR Vbeta segments and 13 reverse primers for TCR Jbeta segments was used in the multiplex PCR. TCRdb limited this immuneACCESS table to in-frame rearrangements with V and J called. A share of clones is missing; checked studies link under half to unresolved V genes, and the rest is unexplained. For this sample there are 150,000 to 250,000 clones; about four fifths appear just once. The top ten hold more than 1.5% of the sample. The specimen was PBMCs. Receptors originate from a girl aged 5-17 years in good health and CMV-seropositive.

J is TRBJ2-5 and V is TRBV5-4; D perhaps matches TRBD2 (5 bases). The CDR3 has 15 residues. The germline V gene has CDR1 SGHNT and CDR2 YYREEE (reference sequence). V was cut by 9 bases and J by 5 bases, with 23 bases left in between. The CDR3 loop is CATRSGRVLGETQYF. Here the CDR3 DNA reads TGTGCCACCCGCTCCGGGCGGGTGTTGGGGGAGACCCAGTACTTC.

This clone was seen just once. The V call is TRBV6-1, the J call TRBJ2-1; a weak D match, TRBD2 (5 bases). The CDR3 is 15 residues long. Trimming cost V 7 bases and J 0 bases, with 13 bases left between them. In germline, CDR1 is MNHNS, CDR2 SASEGT. In DNA, the CDR3 is TGTGCCAGCAACCCGGACTTGCGCTCCTACAATGAGCAGTTCTTC. It codes for CASNPDLRSYNEQFF.

This clone has just a few counts. The V and J genes are TRBV11-3 and TRBJ2-7; a possible D gene is TRBD1 (6 bases). The CDR3 loop spans 13 amino acids. Trimming left V 0 bases short and J 6 bases short, with 9 bases between. Germline V CDR1 and CDR2: SGHNT, YENEEA. CDR3 residues: CASSLEDSGEQYF. In DNA form, the CDR3 reads TGTGCCAGCAGCTTAGAGGACAGTGGCGAGCAGTACTTC.

The chain has TRBV6-4 and TRBJ1-1, with TRBD1 as a possible D gene (6 bases). V was trimmed by 6 bases and J by 0 bases, leaving 11 bases between them. This CDR3 region has 14 residues. Germline values: CDR1 MRHNA, CDR2 SNTAGT. For the CDR3, the DNA is TGTGCCAGCAGAAAGGGACAAATGAACACTGAAGCTTTCTTT. The encoded protein is CASRKGQMNTEAFF.

With regard to this clone: An end of the junction differs from the germline gene, which may be a read error. The V call is TRBV6-5, the J call TRBJ2-3; 13 nucleotides agree with TRBD2. The CDR3 runs to 12 residues. Germline CDR1 is MNHEY and CDR2 is SVGAGI. The CDR3 nucleotides are TGTGCCAGCAGTGAAACTAGCGGGGGGGCCGTTTTT. It specifies CASSETSGGAVF.

The chain carries TRBV19 and TRBJ2-4, with 10 bases fitting TRBD2. Trimming at V came to 8 bases and at J to 0 bases, leaving 10 bases not matched to a gene. Germline lookup yields CDR1 LNHDA and CDR2 SQIVND (reference sequence). There are 17 residues in the CDR3. CDR3 region: CASWGSGGILAKNIQYF. The DNA for the CDR3 is TGTGCCAGTTGGGGTAGCGGGGGGATACTAGCCAAAAACATTCAGTACTTC.

The V gene is TRBV19, the J gene TRBJ1-5; D is perhaps TRBD1 (5 bases). The CDR3 length is 13 residues. CDR1 is LNHDA and CDR2 is SQIVND in the germline V gene (reference sequence). Trimming removed 4 bases from V and 4 bases from J, with 8 bases in between. The CDR3 reads CASSRPGNQPQHF. As DNA, the CDR3 is TGTGCCAGTAGTAGACCAGGGAATCAGCCCCAGCATTTT.

V and J are TRBV13 and TRBJ2-5; TRBD2 is a possible D gene (5 bases). The CDR3 length is 14 residues. V was shortened by 3 bases and J by 6 bases, with 14 bases between the two germline ends. Germline CDR1 is PRHDT and CDR2 is FYEKMQ (reference sequence). The CDR3, as DNA: TGTGCCAGCAGCTTTAGTATTAGCGAAAAGACCCAGTACTTC. The encoded protein is CASSFSISEKTQYF.

The J gene is TRBJ1-1, the V gene TRBV2; possible D gene TRBD1, 6 bases. The ends were cut back, 2 bases at V and 1 base at J, with 14 bases in the middle. Germline V gives CDR1 SNHLY, CDR2 FYNNEI. The length of the CDR3 is 16 residues. CDR3 protein: CASSETGGAENTEAFF. CDR3 nucleotides: TGTGCCAGCAGTGAAACGGGGGGCGCGGAGAACACTGAAGCTTTCTTT.

J is TRBJ1-1 and V is TRBV5-5, with D unclear. Germline CDR1 reads SGHKS; CDR2 reads YYEKEE (reference sequence). V shed 4 bases and J shed 3 bases, with 10 bases lying between them. The CDR3 length is 13 residues. The chain's CDR3 is CASSGSGDTEAFF. The CDR3 DNA sequence: TGTGCCAGCAGCGGCTCCGGGGACACTGAAGCTTTCTTT.

The chain joins TRBV6-4 to TRBJ2-1; 8 bases fit TRBD1. The CDR3 is made up of 15 amino acids. The germline V gene encodes CDR1 MRHNA and CDR2 SNTAGT. The J segment lost 2 bases and the V segment lost 6 bases, leaving 6 bases of the junction unmatched. The CDR3 region has the DNA TGTGCCAGCAGAAGGACAGGGTGGCCCTACAATGAGCAGTTCTTC. It specifies CASRRTGWPYNEQFF.

V is TRBV19 and J is TRBJ1-6, with 10 bases lining up with TRBD1. This CDR3 comprises 17 residues. Per germline, CDR1 LNHDA and CDR2 SQIVND (reference sequence). J gave up 10 bases and V 0 bases, and 9 bases lay outside the gene matches. In nucleotides, the CDR3 is TGTGCCAGTAGTATAGATCTGGGGACAGGGGTTCGGTCACCCCTCCACTTT. Translation gives CASSIDLGTGVRSPLHF.

This chain uses TRBV2 with TRBJ1-2; TRBD1 matches at 9 bases. The CDR3 consists of 15 residues. Trimming took 8 bases from V and 11 from J; bases not matched to a gene: 18. Germline CDR1 is SNHLY and CDR2 is FYNNEI. The CDR3: CASLGLRDRALWYTF. The DNA for the CDR3 is TGTGCCAGCTTGGGTTTGCGGGACAGGGCCCTGTGGTACACCTTC. Based on the CDR3 plus reference TRBV2 and TRBJ1-2, the full variable domain is EPEVTQTPSHQVTQMGQEVILRCVPISNHLYFYWYRQILGQKVEFLVSFYNNEISEKSEIFDDQFSVERPDGSNFTLKIRSTKLEDSAMYFCASLGLRDRALWYTFGSGTRLTVV.

CDR3 in amino acids: CASSQGRGEVGYEQYF. The CDR3 DNA follows: TGCGCCAGCAGCCAAGGACGGGGGGAAGTGGGCTACGAGCAGTACTTC. The chain links TRBV4-3 to TRBJ2-7; 7 bases are shared with TRBD2. CDR3 length: 16 residues. The trim removed 1 base at V and 3 bases at J, leaving 9 bases unmatched. Germline CDR1 and CDR2: LGHNA and YSLEER.

Of note for this clone: The same CDR3 is also encoded by other DNA sequences in this sample. The chain has TRBV13 and TRBJ1-2; D remains unclear. CDR1 is PRHDT, CDR2 FYEKMQ, per germline (reference sequence). With 0 bases removed from V and 2 bases from J, the gap between germline ends came to 4 bases. The length of the CDR3 is 13 residues. DNA of the CDR3: TGTGCCAGCAGCTTAGGACAGAACTATGGCTACACCTTC. Protein: CASSLGQNYGYTF.

The chain is built from TRBV28 and TRBJ2-3, with a possible D match to TRBD2 (5 bases). The CDR3 is made up of 16 amino acids. Looked up from germline, CDR1 is MDHEN and CDR2 is SYDVKM. V lost 1 base, J lost 3 bases, and 14 bases lay in between. DNA of the CDR3: TGTGCCAGCAGTTTATTAACGGGGTTGGTAACAGATACGCAGTATTTT. Amino acids: CASSLLTGLVTDTQYF.

J is TRBJ1-2 and V is TRBV29-1; D gene uncertain. V was shortened by 6 bases and J by 3 bases, with 14 bases between the two germline ends. Germline CDR1 is SQVTM and CDR2 is ANQGSEA. This CDR3 is 13 amino acids long. CDR3 amino acids: CSVSNLEDYGYTF. CDR3 nucleotide sequence: TGCAGCGTCTCGAATCTTGAGGACTATGGCTACACCTTC.

The chain links TRBV7-9 to TRBJ1-3; D perhaps matches TRBD1 (5 bases). From germline, CDR1 is SEHNR and CDR2 FQNEAQ (reference sequence). Trimming shortened V by 5 bases and J by 2 bases, and 16 bases separated the two germline ends. The CDR3 has 16 residues. Here the CDR3 DNA reads TGTGCCAGCAGCCCAGATGGGACTGGACCTGGAAACACCATATATTTT. It encodes CASSPDGTGPGNTIYF.

This chain links TRBV7-9 with TRBJ1-5; D remains ambiguous. The CDR3 runs 17 residues. The ends were cut back, 1 base at V and 6 bases at J, with 19 bases in the middle. Germline loops: CDR1 SEHNR, CDR2 FQNEAQ (reference sequence). The CDR3 here is CASSLGSGNTGGQPQHF. DNA for the CDR3: TGTGCCAGCAGCTTAGGCAGCGGGAACACGGGCGGTCAGCCCCAGCATTTT.

As DNA, the CDR3 is TGTGCCATCAGTGAGTCGGGGGCAAGGGGATATACGCAGTATTTT. Translation: CAISESGARGYTQYF. The V call is TRBV10-3, the J call TRBJ2-3; D perhaps matches TRBD1 (6 bases). CDR3 length: 15 residues. From germline, CDR1 is ENHRY and CDR2 SYGVKD. Between the trimmed V and J ends, which lost 0 bases and 7 bases, there was a span of 14 bases.

The V call is TRBV10-3, the J call TRBJ2-2; 14 positions agree with TRBD2. V gave up 2 bases and J gave up 7 bases; unmatched junction bases: 3. The CDR3 has 16 residues. Germline assignment: CDR1 ENHRY and CDR2 SYGVKD. CDR3 nucleotides: TGTGCCATCAGTGAGCGACTAGCGGGGGGGATCGGGGAGCTGTTTTTT. Amino acid sequence: CAISERLAGGIGELFF.

The V gene is TRBV15, the J gene TRBJ2-5, with TRBD2 identical over 8 bases. The trim removed 4 bases at V and 5 bases at J, leaving 6 bases unmatched. CDR1 LNHNV and CDR2 YYDKDF come from the germline V gene (reference sequence). The CDR3 has 14 residues. The CDR3 sequence is CATSTRGGPETQYF. The CDR3 coding sequence is TGTGCCACCAGCACTCGGGGGGGCCCTGAGACCCAGTACTTC.

This clone was seen only once. The CDR3 bases are TGCGCCAGCAGCCAAGTGGTAGCGGGTGTGTTAGAGACCCAGTACTTC. As protein: CASSQVVAGVLETQYF. The chain recombines TRBV4-1 with TRBJ2-5, with 7 positions matching TRBD2. Per the germline V gene, CDR1 is MGHRA and CDR2 is YSYEKL. There are 16 residues in the CDR3. V gave up 1 base and J gave up 4 bases; unmatched junction bases: 9.

This clone came up once. This chain uses TRBV2 with TRBJ2-3, with 10 bases lining up with TRBD2. V dropped 0 bases and J dropped 5; count of bases not matched to a gene: 8. The germline CDR1 and CDR2 sequences are SNHLY and FYNNEI. This CDR3 is built from 17 residues. Here the CDR3 DNA reads TGTGCCAGCAGTGAAGCCTCTAGCGGGGGAGGAGAAGATACGCAGTATTTT. Its translation: CASSEASSGGGEDTQYF. Full variable domain (rest looked up from reference TRBV2 and TRBJ2-3): EPEVTQTPSHQVTQMGQEVILRCVPISNHLYFYWYRQILGQKVEFLVSFYNNEISEKSEIFDDQFSVERPDGSNFTLKIRSTKLEDSAMYFCASSEASSGGGEDTQYFGPGTRLTVL.

As DNA, the CDR3 is TGTGCCAGCAGTTCGGGACAGGGGGCGAGTCAGCCCCAGCATTTT. Amino acids: CASSSGQGASQPQHF. The rearrangement joins TRBV27 to TRBJ1-5; 12 bases are a match to TRBD1. Germline CDR1 is MNHEY and CDR2 is SMNVEV (reference sequence). V was clipped by 4 bases and J by 6 bases; unmatched bases: 4. This CDR3 comprises 15 residues.

This clone was detected a few times. The genes are TRBV12-5 and TRBJ1-1; D not certain. Per germline, CDR1 LGHNT and CDR2 FRNRAP. V was cut by 1 base and J by 7 bases, with 16 bases left in between. CDR3 length equals 15 residues. CDR3 loop: CASGLDVWLGGEAFF. Here the CDR3 DNA reads TGTGCTAGTGGTTTGGATGTCTGGCTAGGCGGTGAAGCTTTCTTT. Combining the CDR3 with reference TRBV12-5 and TRBJ1-1 gives the whole variable domain DARVTQTPRHKVTEMGQEVTMRCQPILGHNTVFWYRQTMMQGLELLAYFRNRAPLDDSGMPKDRFSAEMPDATLATLKIQPSEPRDSAVYFCASGLDVWLGGEAFFGQGTRLTVV.

The chain has TRBV5-4 and TRBJ2-3; TRBD2 aligns across 15 bases. CDR1 and CDR2 from the germline V gene are SGHNT and YYREEE (reference sequence). J was trimmed by 6 bases and V by 7 bases; bases with no gene match: 3. CDR3 length: 14 residues. CDR3 in amino acids: CASGTSGGTDTQYF. The CDR3 nucleotides are TGTGCCAGCGGGACTAGCGGGGGGACGGATACGCAGTATTTT.

The genes are TRBV9 and TRBJ1-2, with TRBD1 matching 8 bases. Germline lookup yields CDR1 SGDLS and CDR2 YYNGEE. The CDR3 has 17 amino acids. The J segment lost 4 bases and the V segment lost 0 bases, leaving 11 bases of the junction unmatched. The DNA for the CDR3 is TGTGCCAGCAGCGTAGAAATTGGAGGACAGGGTCTCTATGGCTACACCTTC. Amino acid sequence: CASSVEIGGQGLYGYTF.

This chain joins TRBV25-1 and TRBJ1-2; 8 nucleotides align to TRBD1. CDR1 MGHDK and CDR2 SYGVNS come from the germline V gene. V lost 8 bases, J lost 8 bases, and 7 bases stayed unmatched. The CDR3 covers 12 residues. This CDR3 is CASAGQDRGYTF. As DNA, the CDR3 is TGTGCCAGCGCGGGACAGGACAGGGGCTACACCTTC.

The chain combines TRBV6-1 with TRBJ2-7, with D unresolved. V lost 3 bases and J lost 6, with 9 bases in between. The germline V gene encodes CDR1 MNHNS and CDR2 SASEGT. CDR3 length: 12 amino acids. The CDR3 DNA sequence: TGTGCCAGCAGTGATGGGCTTCTCGAGCAGTACTTC. This sequence encodes CASSDGLLEQYF.

This chain links TRBV7-7 with TRBJ2-1; TRBD1 aligns across 7 bases. The germline gives CDR1 SSHAT, CDR2 FNYEAQ (reference sequence). The CDR3 loop spans 15 amino acids. The V segment lost 5 bases and the J segment 2 bases; nucleotides outside the gene matches: 6. As DNA, the CDR3 is TGTGCCAGCAGCCTCGGGACAGACACCTACAATGAGCAGTTCTTC. Protein product: CASSLGTDTYNEQFF.

The DNA for the CDR3 is TGTGCCAGCAGTGTGACAGGGGGCTATGGCTACACCTTC. It specifies CASSVTGGYGYTF. The J gene is TRBJ1-2, the V gene TRBV27; 9 bases agree with TRBD1. Losses at the gene ends were 5 bases for V and 4 bases for J; bases not matched to a gene: 2. This CDR3 is 13 amino acids long. The V gene's germline CDR1 is MNHEY and CDR2 SMNVEV (reference sequence).